One and the same sample provided the 29 T cell receptor beta chains below, sequenced in a study of cytomegalovirus exposure and HLA in healthy donors. Use of 60 Vbeta and 13 Jbeta primers characterized the PCR. Assay: immunoSEQ multiplex PCR; the TCRdb copy retains only in-frame clones and omits some. The table lists 170,000 or so clones, more than 65% of them singletons. Sequencing input: PBMCs. The receptors were sampled from a woman in her twenties or thirties in good health and CMV-seronegative.

The rearrangement joins TRBV11-1 to TRBJ2-2; D possibly corresponds to TRBD1 (6 bases). This CDR3 has 15 residues. The V end was cut by 5 bases, the J end by 0 bases, with 10 bases between. Germline lookup yields CDR1 SGHAT and CDR2 FQDESV (reference sequence). The CDR3 protein is CASSADRSNTGELFF. DNA for the CDR3: TGTGCCAGCAGCGCCGACAGGTCGAACACCGGGGAGCTGTTTTTT.

This rearrangement joins TRBV7-2 to TRBJ2-1; 7 bases line up with TRBD1. With 5 bases clipped from V and 12 bases from J, the junction kept 16 bases outside the gene matches. This CDR3 contains 15 residues. Germline V gene data show CDR1 as SGHTA and CDR2 as FQGNSA. CDR3 sequence (DNA): TGTGCCAGCAGCCAAGGCGACAGGGTGGTAGCAGGGCAGTTCTTC. Its protein product is CASSQGDRVVAGQFF.

V usage is TRBV29-1 and J usage is TRBJ2-3; no clear D gene. The CDR3 length is 12 residues. Per the germline V gene, CDR1 is SQVTM and CDR2 is ANQGSEA. V was trimmed by 4 bases and J by 1 base, leaving 6 bases between them. The CDR3 DNA sequence: TGCAGCGTTGTCGGAGGCACAGATACGCAGTATTTT. It translates to CSVVGGTDTQYF.

This clone appeared a few times. DNA of the CDR3: TGTGCCAGCAGTCCACAGACTAATGAAAAACTGTTTTTT. Protein product: CASSPQTNEKLFF. The chain employs TRBV6-5 and TRBJ1-4; D is unresolved. Germline assignment: CDR1 MNHEY and CDR2 SVGAGI. The length of the CDR3 is 13 residues. The V end was cut by 5 bases, the J end by 2 bases, with 6 bases between.

The J gene is TRBJ2-3, the V gene TRBV29-1; TRBD1 matches 9 bases. The V and J ends lost 8 bases and 4 bases, in that order; junction bases with no gene match: 4. CDR1 is SQVTM, CDR2 ANQGSEA, per germline. This CDR3 is 12 amino acids long. The CDR3 DNA is TGCAGCCTAAGGACAGGGGCAGATACGCAGTATTTT. Its translation: CSLRTGADTQYF.

This chain joins TRBV7-6 and TRBJ1-2, with TRBD1 matching 7 bases. J gave up 5 bases and V 5 bases, and 2 bases lay outside the gene matches. The CDR3 is 12 amino acids. In germline, CDR1 is SGHVS, CDR2 FNYEAQ. DNA for the CDR3: TGTGCCAGCAGCAAGACAGGGTATGGCTACACCTTC. Its translation is CASSKTGYGYTF.

V and J are TRBV7-9 and TRBJ2-7; weak D call: TRBD1 (6 bases). Germline V gene sequence: CDR1 SEHNR, CDR2 FQNEAQ (reference sequence). Trimming took 0 bases from V and 4 from J, leaving 19 bases between them. This CDR3 region has 17 residues. The CDR3 reads CASSLAGTPGTPYEQYF. The CDR3 coding sequence is TGTGCCAGCAGCTTAGCGGGGACCCCCGGGACACCTTACGAGCAGTACTTC.

This clone has only one observation. The chain is built from TRBV27 and TRBJ2-3; D unclear. The germline V and J ends were trimmed by 6 bases and 6 bases, with 7 bases remaining between them. The CDR3 has 11 residues. CDR1 is MNHEY, CDR2 SMNVEV, per germline (reference sequence). The CDR3 nucleotides read TGTGCCAGCAGCCTTGGCGATACGCAGTATTTT. Translating gives CASSLGDTQYF.

The chain couples TRBV9 to TRBJ1-2; 9 nucleotides align to TRBD1. Germline assignment: CDR1 SGDLS and CDR2 YYNGEE. The V gene end was trimmed by 3 bases and the J gene end by 4 bases; junction bases not matched to a gene: 1. The CDR3 covers 13 residues. In DNA form, the CDR3 reads TGTGCCAGCAGCGAGGGACAGGGCTATGGCTACACCTTC. Translated, it gives CASSEGQGYGYTF.

The CDR3, as DNA: TGTGCCAGCAGTGAGAGGACTAATGAAAAACTGTTTTTT. Protein: CASSERTNEKLFF. The J gene is TRBJ1-4, the V gene TRBV2; no clear D gene. Between the trimmed V and J ends, which lost 3 bases and 2 bases, there was a span of 4 bases. The CDR3 is 13 amino acids. In germline, CDR1 is SNHLY, CDR2 FYNNEI.

The rearrangement joins TRBV7-8 to TRBJ1-2; 7 nucleotides line up with TRBD1. J gave up 3 bases and V 0 bases, and 1 base lay outside the gene matches. The CDR3 loop spans 14 amino acids. Germline CDR1 SGHVS, CDR2 FQNEAQ. CDR3 sequence (DNA): TGTGCCAGCAGCTTAGCAACAGGGGACTATGGCTACACCTTC. Protein sequence: CASSLATGDYGYTF. Drawing the rest from reference TRBV7-8 and TRBJ1-2, the complete variable domain is GAGVSQSPRYKVAKRGQDVALRCDPISGHVSLFWYQQALGQGPEFLTYFQNEAQLDKSGLPSDRFFAERPEGSVSTLKIQRTQQEDSAVYLCASSLATGDYGYTFGSGTRLTVV.

This clone was seen only a few times. The V call is TRBV9, the J call TRBJ1-2, with 9 positions matching TRBD1. Germline-derived CDR1 and CDR2 are SGDLS and YYNGEE. The CDR3 length is 15 residues. J was trimmed by 2 bases and V by 2 bases; bases with no gene match: 4. The CDR3 sequence is CASSVTGTGNYGYTF. CDR3 nucleotide sequence: TGTGCCAGCAGCGTGACCGGGACAGGGAACTATGGCTACACCTTC.

This clone was picked up a small number of times. The gene calls are TRBV6-5 and TRBJ1-1; TRBD1 is a possible D gene (6 bases). This CDR3 spans 15 amino acids. The V gene's germline CDR1 is MNHEY and CDR2 SVGAGI. The germline V and J ends were trimmed by 5 bases and 1 base, with 14 bases remaining between them. CDR3 loop: CASSTPRGANTEAFF. Written as DNA, the CDR3 is TGTGCCAGCAGTACCCCTCGGGGGGCGAACACTGAAGCTTTCTTT.

The chain recombines TRBV7-6 with TRBJ2-7; the match to TRBD2 covers 14 bases. V lost 1 base and J lost 6; bases outside the gene matches: 5. The CDR3 has 16 amino acids. Per germline, CDR1 SGHVS and CDR2 FNYEAQ. In nucleotides, the CDR3 is TGTGCCAGCAGCTTAGGGGCCGGGACTAGCGGGAGCGAGCAGTACTTC. Translating it yields CASSLGAGTSGSEQYF.

This chain connects TRBV5-1 to TRBJ1-2, with 9 bases matching TRBD1. V shed 4 bases and J 4 bases; nucleotides not matched to a gene: 8. Germline CDR1 reads SGHRS; CDR2 reads YFSETQ. The CDR3 has 15 amino acids. The CDR3 bases are TGCGCCAGCAGCGCGACAGGGGGTAAAGGCTATGGCTACACCTTC. This translates into CASSATGGKGYGYTF.

The chain joins TRBV10-3 to TRBJ1-1; D unclear. Trimming removed 11 bases at V and 1 base at J, with 14 bases between. CDR1 and CDR2 from the germline V gene are ENHRY and SYGVKD. This CDR3 is 13 amino acids long. This CDR3 reads CAARSVGNTEAFF. The CDR3 nucleotides read TGTGCCGCGAGGTCGGTGGGGAACACTGAAGCTTTCTTT.

V and J are TRBV14 and TRBJ2-5, with 11 bases that match TRBD2. Trimming cost V 5 bases and J 3 bases; bases outside gene matches: 17. CDR3 length equals 19 residues. The germline CDR1 and CDR2 sequences are SGHDN and FVKESK. The CDR3 protein is CASSALQKATSGSKETQYF. CDR3 DNA sequence: TGTGCCAGCAGCGCCCTTCAAAAGGCAACTAGCGGGAGCAAAGAGACCCAGTACTTC.

This clone was recorded a few times. This chain links TRBV5-5 with TRBJ2-7; maybe TRBD1 (5 bases). Deletions cut 0 bases from V and 0 bases from J, with 7 bases between. This CDR3 region has 14 residues. Germline CDR1 SGHKS, CDR2 YYEKEE (reference sequence). The CDR3 bases are TGTGCCAGCAGCTTGGAGACAGCCTCCTACGAGCAGTACTTC. This codes for CASSLETASYEQYF. Using reference TRBV5-5 and TRBJ2-7 for the parts outside the CDR3, the full variable domain is DAGVTQSPTHLIKTRGQQVTLRCSPISGHKSVSWYQQVLGQGPQFIFQYYEKEERGRGNFPDRFSARQFPNYSSELNVNALLLGDSALYLCASSLETASYEQYFGPGTRLTVT.

V gene TRBV19 combines with J gene TRBJ2-5; D is perhaps TRBD2 (6 bases). This CDR3 spans 14 amino acids. Trimming removed 5 bases at V and 2 bases at J, with 12 bases between. CDR1 and CDR2 from the germline V gene are LNHDA and SQIVND (reference sequence). CDR3 in DNA: TGTGCCAGTAGTTTATCAGGGAGGCAAGAGACCCAGTACTTC. Protein sequence: CASSLSGRQETQYF.

This chain links TRBV6-5 with TRBJ1-2; the D gene is possibly TRBD1 (5 bases). Trimming pared 5 bases from V and 2 bases from J, leaving 12 bases between. The germline V gene encodes CDR1 MNHEY and CDR2 SVGAGI. The CDR3 totals 14 residues. The CDR3 reads CASSRDRANYGYTF. CDR3 nucleotides: TGTGCCAGCAGTCGAGACAGAGCCAACTATGGCTACACCTTC.

V gene TRBV2 combines with J gene TRBJ1-1; D remains ambiguous. The CDR3 is 11 residues long. The V end was cut by 6 bases, the J end by 11 bases, with 13 bases between. Germline CDR1 is SNHLY and CDR2 is FYNNEI. The CDR3 bases are TGTGCCAGCAGCGAGGTTAGATTTGCTTTCTTT. Protein: CASSEVRFAFF.

V is TRBV29-1 and J is TRBJ2-3; D is perhaps TRBD1 (6 bases). V was trimmed by 4 bases and J by 6 bases, leaving 11 bases between them. This CDR3 has 12 amino acids. The germline gives CDR1 SQVTM, CDR2 ANQGSEA. DNA for the CDR3: TGCAGCGTTGGGGGGCAAGCTGATACGCAGTATTTT. Amino acid sequence: CSVGGQADTQYF.

The chain carries TRBV19 and TRBJ2-2, with 11 bases that match TRBD2. The V gene's germline CDR1 is LNHDA and CDR2 SQIVND (reference sequence). The CDR3 spans 16 residues. The V segment lost 3 bases and the J segment 7 bases; nucleotides outside the gene matches: 7. CDR3 residues: CASSIGSGRALGELFF. CDR3 nucleotides: TGTGCCAGTAGTATTGGTAGCGGGAGGGCGCTCGGGGAGCTGTTTTTT.

The rearrangement joins TRBV29-1 to TRBJ1-5; possible D gene TRBD1, 6 bases. The germline CDR1 and CDR2 sequences are SQVTM and ANQGSEA. This CDR3 spans 13 amino acids. Trimming removed 5 bases from V and 3 bases from J, with 11 bases in between. This CDR3 reads CSVLDSNNQPQHF. DNA for the CDR3: TGCAGCGTTCTGGACAGCAACAATCAGCCCCAGCATTTT.

The chain joins TRBV15 to TRBJ1-5; D remains ambiguous. Germline V gene sequence: CDR1 LNHNV, CDR2 YYDKDF (reference sequence). V lost 0 bases and J 5 bases, leaving 8 bases between the germline ends. This CDR3 has 14 amino acids. The CDR3 protein is CATSRDDIYQPQHF. DNA for the CDR3: TGTGCCACCAGCAGAGATGACATATATCAGCCCCAGCATTTT.

The chain couples TRBV30 to TRBJ1-5; 12 nucleotides match TRBD1. In germline, CDR1 is GTSNPN, CDR2 SVGIG (reference sequence). J gave up 0 bases and V 3 bases, and 9 bases lay outside the gene matches. The CDR3 spans 18 residues. CDR3 loop: CAWRGGTGGLYSNQPQHF. In nucleotides, the CDR3 is TGTGCCTGGAGGGGGGGGACAGGGGGCCTCTATAGCAATCAGCCCCAGCATTTT. The whole variable domain, remainder taken from reference TRBV30 and TRBJ1-5, is SQTIHQWPATLVQPVGSPLSLECTVEGTSNPNLYWYRQAAGRGLQLLFYSVGIGQISSEVPQNLSASRPQDRQFILSSKKLLLSDSGFYLCAWRGGTGGLYSNQPQHFGDGTRLSIL.

This sequence joins TRBV5-3 and TRBJ2-1; no firm D call. TRBV5-3 falls under the ORF class, with uncertain function. The CDR3 covers 12 residues. Trimming removed 3 bases from V and 4 bases from J, with 5 bases in between. CDR3 sequence reads: CARSSGYNEQFF. DNA of the CDR3: TGTGCCAGAAGCTCCGGGTACAATGAGCAGTTCTTC.

This chain joins TRBV30 and TRBJ1-1; D is ambiguous. The ends were cut back, 3 bases at V and 7 bases at J, with 12 bases in the middle. Per germline, CDR1 GTSNPN and CDR2 SVGIG (reference sequence). CDR3 length equals 12 residues. Here the CDR3 DNA reads TGTGCCTGGAGCGCGACACCTCATGAAGCTTTCTTT. Translating it yields CAWSATPHEAFF.

The chain combines TRBV30 with TRBJ1-2, with D possibly matching TRBD1 (6 bases). This CDR3 has 15 residues. From germline, CDR1 is GTSNPN and CDR2 SVGIG (reference sequence). Trimming left V 2 bases short and J 8 bases short, with 21 bases between. The CDR3 sequence: CAWSYLGQSNRGYTF. The CDR3, as DNA: TGTGCCTGGAGTTATTTAGGACAGTCGAACCGGGGCTACACCTTC. The full variable domain, its missing parts supplied by reference TRBV30 and TRBJ1-2, is SQTIHQWPATLVQPVGSPLSLECTVEGTSNPNLYWYRQAAGRGLQLLFYSVGIGQISSEVPQNLSASRPQDRQFILSSKKLLLSDSGFYLCAWSYLGQSNRGYTFGSGTRLTVV.